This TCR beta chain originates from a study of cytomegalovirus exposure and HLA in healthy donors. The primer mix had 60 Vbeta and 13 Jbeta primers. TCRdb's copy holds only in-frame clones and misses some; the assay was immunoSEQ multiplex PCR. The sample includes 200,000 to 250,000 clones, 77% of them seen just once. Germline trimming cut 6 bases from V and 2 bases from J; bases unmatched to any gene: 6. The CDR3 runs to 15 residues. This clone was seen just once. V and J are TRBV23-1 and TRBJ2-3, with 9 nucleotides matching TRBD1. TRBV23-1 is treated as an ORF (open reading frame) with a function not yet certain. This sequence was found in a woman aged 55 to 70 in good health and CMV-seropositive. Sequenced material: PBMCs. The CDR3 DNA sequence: TGCGCCAGCAGGCCTGGGACAGGGACCACAGATACGCAGTATTTT. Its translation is CASRPGTGTTDTQYF.